Below, 10 T cell receptor beta chains from the same sample are listed, as sequenced in a study of blood T cells in healthy people across ages. For the second PCR, which ran for roughly 6 to 12 cycles, a sample-barcoded 5' primer and a J-beta primer mix were used. Each CDR3 protein is one row after TCRdb ran MiXCR on the 5' RACE reads. The table records more than 650,000 distinct CDR3 sequences, approximately 22% of them present only once. Sequenced: blood. The receptors shown here come from a man between 65 and 80 years old in good health.

The chain carries TRBV5-1 and TRBJ1-1; no firm D call. Trimming took 0 bases from V and 10 from J, leaving 10 bases between them. The CDR3 spans 12 residues. CDR1 and CDR2 (germline): SGHRS, YFSETQ. This chain's CDR3 is CASSLDSRRAFF. CDR3 coding DNA: TGCGCCAGCAGCTTGGATTCCCGAAGAGCTTTCTTT.

In this sample, this clonotype turned up a few times. The chain employs TRBV29-1 and TRBJ2-3; D perhaps matches TRBD1 (5 bases). In germline, CDR1 is SQVTM, CDR2 ANQGSEA. Trimming cost V 7 bases and J 4 bases, with 12 bases left between them. CDR3 length: 12 residues. CDR3 sequence reads: CSAPGRADTQYF. The CDR3 nucleotides are TGCAGCGCCCCGGGCAGGGCAGATACGCAGTATTTT.

The chain couples TRBV5-6 to TRBJ2-5; D tentatively reads TRBD1 or TRBD2 (7 bases each). V lost 0 bases, J lost 11 bases, and 17 bases lay in between. The CDR3 is 14 amino acids. Germline lookup yields CDR1 SGHDT and CDR2 YYEEEE. The DNA of the CDR3 is TGTGCCAGCAGCTTGGTTGAGGGGGCGGGAGAGCAGTACTTC. Translating it yields CASSLVEGAGEQYF. Full variable domain (outside the CDR3, taken from reference TRBV5-6 and TRBJ2-5): DAGVTQSPTHLIKTRGQQVTLRCSPKSGHDTVSWYQQALGQGPQFIFQYYEEEERQRGNFPDRFSGHQFPNYSSELNVNALLLGDSALYLCASSLVEGAGEQYFGPGTRLLVL.

The J gene is TRBJ2-3, the V gene TRBV20-1; 7 bases fit TRBD2. V was pared by 4 bases and J by 2 bases, with 6 bases of the junction left unmatched. Germline loops: CDR1 DFQATT, CDR2 SNEGSKA (reference sequence). This CDR3 spans 14 amino acids. CDR3 coding DNA: TGCAGTGCTACCGAGCGGGGCCCCACAGATACGCAGTATTTT. Protein sequence: CSATERGPTDTQYF.

This clonotype was counted a few times. Here the CDR3 omits its conserved ending phenylalanine or tryptophan, so a read error is the likely source. The gene calls are TRBV18 and TRBJ2-5; unclear D gene. CDR3 length: 13 residues. The V gene's germline CDR1 is KGHSH and CDR2 LQKENI. Between the trimmed V and J ends, which lost 6 bases and 11 bases, there was a span of 19 bases. This chain's CDR3 is CASSTQADSEQYV. As DNA, the CDR3 is TGTGCCAGCTCGACGCAGGCGGATAGTGAGCAGTACGTC.

This rearrangement joins TRBV7-7 to TRBJ2-2; D call uncertain. V was cut by 5 bases and J by 1 base, with 8 bases left in between. The CDR3 has 14 amino acids. CDR1 is SSHAT, CDR2 FNYEAQ, per germline (reference sequence). In nucleotides, the CDR3 is TGTGCCAGCAGCCCTAGTCGGAACACCGGGGAGCTGTTTTTT. It encodes CASSPSRNTGELFF.

This clonotype has only a few counts. The chain combines TRBV18 with TRBJ2-5; 7 nucleotides agree with TRBD1. The CDR3 spans 17 residues. Germline lookup yields CDR1 KGHSH and CDR2 LQKENI. The V and J ends lost 3 bases and 3 bases, in that order; junction bases with no gene match: 13. Written as DNA, the CDR3 is TGTGCCAGCTCACCCACCGAGGGGACAGACAATAAAGAGACCCAGTACTTC. Protein sequence: CASSPTEGTDNKETQYF.

The chain links TRBV20-1 to TRBJ1-1; 7 bases fit TRBD1. With 6 bases clipped from V and 8 bases from J, the junction kept 12 bases outside the gene matches. Germline CDR1 DFQATT, CDR2 SNEGSKA (reference sequence). The CDR3 contains 13 residues. The CDR3 DNA follows: TGCAGTGCACCGGACAGGTCCGTTGGGGAAGCTTTCTTT. This sequence encodes CSAPDRSVGEAFF.

This clonotype was seen only a few times. The chain links TRBV29-1 to TRBJ1-2, with D perhaps matching TRBD1 (6 bases). Germline V gene sequence: CDR1 SQVTM, CDR2 ANQGSEA. This CDR3 has 12 residues. Trimming left V 7 bases short and J 8 bases short, with 17 bases between. CDR3 protein: CSGTTGLKGYTF. DNA of the CDR3: TGCAGCGGCACCACAGGGCTGAAGGGCTACACCTTC.

This chain uses TRBV20-1 with TRBJ2-1; TRBD2 matches at 7 bases. After removal of 5 bases from V and 7 bases from J, the junction contained 5 bases not matched to a gene. The CDR3 totals 12 residues. Germline V gene sequence: CDR1 DFQATT, CDR2 SNEGSKA (reference sequence). This CDR3 reads CSAPRGVNEQFF. The CDR3 region has the DNA TGCAGTGCTCCCCGGGGGGTAAATGAGCAGTTCTTC.